The next 14 T cell receptor beta chains were all read from a single sample in a study of T-cell reconstitution after alpha-beta-depleted transplantation in children. Construction of the TCRbeta library involved unique molecular identifiers. TCRdb reanalysed the PCR reads using MiXCR and keeps one entry per CDR3 protein. The data hold 150,000 to 200,000 distinct CDR3 sequences, with approximately 12% observed a single time. This specimen was PBMCs, taken before TCRalphabeta/CD19-depleted stem cell transplant. The source is a boy aged 2 to 10 with acute myeloid leukemia, due to receive a stem cell transplant.

At least ten counts were recorded for this clonotype. The CDR3 DNA follows: TGTGCCAGCAGCCAAGAGAGTTTCCATAATGAAAAACTGTTTTTT. Protein sequence: CASSQESFHNEKLFF. The V call is TRBV4-2, the J call TRBJ1-4; no firm D call. The CDR3 sequence is 15 residues long. Germline assignment: CDR1 LGHNA and CDR2 YNFKEQ. Trimming cost V 0 bases and J 4 bases, with 9 bases left between them.

This clonotype was picked up many times. The chain joins TRBV20-1 to TRBJ2-3; a possible D gene is TRBD2 (6 bases). Germline V gives CDR1 DFQATT, CDR2 SNEGSKA (reference sequence). V gave up 5 bases and J gave up 2 bases, with 14 bases separating them. This CDR3 spans 14 amino acids. CDR3 bases: TGCAGTGCTCCCGGGACTGGACCCACAGATACGCAGTATTTT. Protein: CSAPGTGPTDTQYF.

This clonotype has a count of ten or more. The rearrangement uses TRBV6-1 and TRBJ2-7; 12 bases fit TRBD2. The V gene's germline CDR1 is MNHNS and CDR2 SASEGT. V shed 2 bases, J shed 1 base, and the junction held 3 bases outside the gene matches. The CDR3 loop spans 16 amino acids. The CDR3 reads CASSETSGRSSYEQYF. The CDR3, as DNA: TGTGCCAGCAGTGAAACTAGCGGGAGGTCTTCCTACGAGCAGTACTTC.

This clonotype was picked up many times. The V call is TRBV7-8, the J call TRBJ1-3; 7 bases agree with TRBD1. The CDR3 is 16 amino acids. Germline CDR1 is SGHVS and CDR2 is FQNEAQ. Trimming took 2 bases from V and 2 from J; bases not matched to a gene: 6. CDR3 sequence reads: CASSLISGTAGNTIYF. CDR3 DNA: TGTGCCAGCAGCTTAATAAGCGGGACAGCTGGAAACACCATATATTTT. Variable domain in full (rest from reference TRBV7-8 and TRBJ1-3): GAGVSQSPRYKVAKRGQDVALRCDPISGHVSLFWYQQALGQGPEFLTYFQNEAQLDKSGLPSDRFFAERPEGSVSTLKIQRTQQEDSAVYLCASSLISGTAGNTIYFGEGSWLTVV.

This clonotype was recorded at least ten times. The CDR3 loop reads CASSNHRQGGDGYTF. The CDR3 nucleotides are TGTGCCAGCAGTAACCACAGACAGGGGGGTGATGGCTACACCTTC. This chain connects TRBV6-5 to TRBJ1-2, with 9 bases lining up with TRBD1. The J segment lost 6 bases and the V segment lost 5 bases, leaving 10 bases of the junction unmatched. Germline lookup yields CDR1 MNHEY and CDR2 SVGAGI. This CDR3 spans 15 amino acids.

For this clonotype: Just one base apart from a much larger clone, this may be a read error. The chain recombines TRBV5-1 with TRBJ2-2; the match to TRBD1 covers 8 bases. This CDR3 region has 18 residues. Per the germline V gene, CDR1 is SGHRS and CDR2 is YFSETQ. This CDR3 reads CASSSNPGTGRNTAELFF. CDR3 sequence (DNA): TGCGCCAGCAGCTCTAACCCCGGGACAGGACGTAACACCGCGGAGCTGTTTTTT.

The table lists this clonotype with a count of one. This sequence joins TRBV6-5 and TRBJ1-1; D not certain. With 8 bases removed from V and 2 bases from J, the gap between germline ends came to 6 bases. The CDR3 loop spans 11 amino acids. CDR1 is MNHEY, CDR2 SVGAGI, per germline. The CDR3 bases are TGTGCCAGCTTTTCCAACACTGAAGCTTTCTTT. Encoded protein: CASFSNTEAFF.

The sample holds many counts of this clonotype. The rearrangement links TRBV20-1 to TRBJ2-2; D gene uncertain. CDR1 and CDR2 from the germline V gene are DFQATT and SNEGSKA (reference sequence). The germline V and J ends were trimmed by 3 bases and 0 bases, with 8 bases remaining between them. CDR3 length equals 14 residues. The CDR3 protein is CSASTSSNTGELFF. The CDR3 DNA is TGCAGTGCTAGTACTTCATCGAACACCGGGGAGCTGTTTTTT.

This clonotype occurred many times. The V call is TRBV20-1, the J call TRBJ2-2; 7 nucleotides agree with TRBD1. CDR3 length equals 14 residues. Trimming at V came to 3 bases and at J to 4 bases, leaving 5 bases not matched to a gene. CDR1 and CDR2 from the germline V gene are DFQATT and SNEGSKA (reference sequence). The chain's CDR3 is CSARFRGSTGELFF. CDR3 coding DNA: TGCAGTGCTAGGTTCAGGGGGAGCACCGGGGAGCTGTTTTTT.

The chain couples TRBV11-2 to TRBJ2-3; D is unresolved. The V and J ends lost 5 bases and 8 bases respectively, with 11 bases between them. The germline gives CDR1 SGHAT, CDR2 FQNNGV. The CDR3 loop spans 12 amino acids. The DNA of the CDR3 is TGTGCCAGCAGCAAAGAGTGGGGTACGCAGTATTTT. Translation gives CASSKEWGTQYF.

This clonotype was counted many times. The chain uses TRBV15 and TRBJ2-7; D is possibly TRBD1 or TRBD2 (5 bases each). Germline V gives CDR1 LNHNV, CDR2 YYDKDF (reference sequence). Trimming pared 5 bases from V and 1 base from J, leaving 12 bases between. This CDR3 has 14 amino acids. The CDR3 DNA reads TGTGCCACCAGCTTCCGGGACGGGTCCTACGAGCAGTACTTC. Protein: CATSFRDGSYEQYF.

This clonotype was observed a handful of times. This chain connects TRBV10-2 to TRBJ2-7; D gene unclear. The CDR3 spans 13 residues. Germline lookup yields CDR1 WSHSY and CDR2 SAAADI. The V and J ends lost 2 bases and 3 bases respectively, with 8 bases between them. CDR3: CASSENRNYEQYF. CDR3 coding DNA: TGCGCCAGCAGTGAGAACAGAAACTACGAGCAGTACTTC.

This clonotype has a count of ten or more. The V gene is TRBV7-3, the J gene TRBJ1-1, with D unclear. Trimming took off 2 bases at V and 0 bases at J, with 7 bases between the two ends. The CDR3 length is 14 residues. The V gene's germline CDR1 is SGHTA and CDR2 FQGTGA. This CDR3 is CASSLLGMNTEAFF. CDR3 DNA sequence: TGTGCCAGCAGCTTATTAGGGATGAACACTGAAGCTTTCTTT. The variable domain in full, completed from reference TRBV7-3 and TRBJ1-1, reads GAGVSQTPSNKVTEKGKYVELRCDPISGHTALYWYRQSLGQGPEFLIYFQGTGAADDSGLPNDRFFAVRPEGSVSTLKIQRTERGDSAVYLCASSLLGMNTEAFFGQGTRLTVV.

Many counts were recorded for this clonotype. The CDR3 reads CASSPLGTEYTF. The CDR3 DNA follows: TGTGCCAGCTCACCGCTCGGGACGGAGTACACCTTC. This chain connects TRBV18 to TRBJ1-2; possibly TRBD1 for D (5 bases). Germline V gene sequence: CDR1 KGHSH, CDR2 LQKENI. The CDR3 is 12 residues long. The V end lost 3 bases, the J end lost 11 bases, and 13 bases lay between the germline ends.